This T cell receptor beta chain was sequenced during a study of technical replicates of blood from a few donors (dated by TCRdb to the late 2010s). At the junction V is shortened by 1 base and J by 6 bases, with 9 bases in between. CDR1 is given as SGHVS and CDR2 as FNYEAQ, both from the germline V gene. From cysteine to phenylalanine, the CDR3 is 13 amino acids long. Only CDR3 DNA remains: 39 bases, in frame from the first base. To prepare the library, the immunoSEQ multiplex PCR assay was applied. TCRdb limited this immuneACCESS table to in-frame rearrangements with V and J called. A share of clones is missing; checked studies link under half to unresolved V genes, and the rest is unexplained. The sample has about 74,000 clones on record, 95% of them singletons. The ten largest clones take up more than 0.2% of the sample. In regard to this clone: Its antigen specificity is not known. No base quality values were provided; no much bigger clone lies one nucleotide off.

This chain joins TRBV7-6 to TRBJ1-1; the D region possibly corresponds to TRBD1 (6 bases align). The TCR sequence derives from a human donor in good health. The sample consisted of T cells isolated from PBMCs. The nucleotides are TGTGCCAGCAGCTTAGGGGCAGGGGCTGAAGCTTTCTTT. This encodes CASSLGAGAEAFF.